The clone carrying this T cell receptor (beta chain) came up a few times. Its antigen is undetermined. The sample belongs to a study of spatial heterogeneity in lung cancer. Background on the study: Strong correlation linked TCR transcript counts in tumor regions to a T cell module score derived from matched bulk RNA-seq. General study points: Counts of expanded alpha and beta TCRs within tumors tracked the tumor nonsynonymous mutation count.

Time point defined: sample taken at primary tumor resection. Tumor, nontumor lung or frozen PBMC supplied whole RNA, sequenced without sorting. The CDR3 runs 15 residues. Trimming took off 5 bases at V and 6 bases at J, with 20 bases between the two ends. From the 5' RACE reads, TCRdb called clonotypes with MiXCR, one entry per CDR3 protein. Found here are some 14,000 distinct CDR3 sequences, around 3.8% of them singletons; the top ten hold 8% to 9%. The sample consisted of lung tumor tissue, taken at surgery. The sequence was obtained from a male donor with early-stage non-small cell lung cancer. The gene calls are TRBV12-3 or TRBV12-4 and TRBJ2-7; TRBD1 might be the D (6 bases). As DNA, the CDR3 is TGTGCCAGCAGTCTAGGAGGACAGTTGGGACGCGAGCAGTACTTC. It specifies CASSLGGQLGREQYF.